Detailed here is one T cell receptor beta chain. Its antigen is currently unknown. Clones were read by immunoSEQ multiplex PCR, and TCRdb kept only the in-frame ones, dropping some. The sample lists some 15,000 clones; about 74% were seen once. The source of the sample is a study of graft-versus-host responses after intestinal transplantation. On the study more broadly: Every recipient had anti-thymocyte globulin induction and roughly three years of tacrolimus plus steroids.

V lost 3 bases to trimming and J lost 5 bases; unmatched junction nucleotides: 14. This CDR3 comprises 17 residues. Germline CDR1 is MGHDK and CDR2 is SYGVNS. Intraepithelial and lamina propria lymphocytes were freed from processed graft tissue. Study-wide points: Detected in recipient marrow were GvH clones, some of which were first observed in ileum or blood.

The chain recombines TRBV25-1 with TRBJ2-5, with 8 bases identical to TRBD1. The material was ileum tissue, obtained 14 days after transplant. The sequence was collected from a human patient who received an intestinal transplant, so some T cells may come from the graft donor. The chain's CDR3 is CASSDLLKRTGKETQYF. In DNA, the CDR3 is TGTGCCAGCAGTGACCTCCTCAAACGGACAGGGAAGGAGACCCAGTACTTC.